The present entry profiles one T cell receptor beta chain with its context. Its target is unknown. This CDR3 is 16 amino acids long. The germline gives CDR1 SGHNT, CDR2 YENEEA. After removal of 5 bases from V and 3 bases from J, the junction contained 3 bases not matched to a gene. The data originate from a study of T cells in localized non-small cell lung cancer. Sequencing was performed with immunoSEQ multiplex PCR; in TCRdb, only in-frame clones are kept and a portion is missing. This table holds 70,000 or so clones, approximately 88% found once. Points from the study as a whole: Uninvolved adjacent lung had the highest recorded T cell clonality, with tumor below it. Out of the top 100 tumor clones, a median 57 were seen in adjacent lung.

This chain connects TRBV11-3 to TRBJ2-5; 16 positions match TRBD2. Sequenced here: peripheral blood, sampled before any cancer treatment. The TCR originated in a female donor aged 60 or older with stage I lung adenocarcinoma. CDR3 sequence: CASSQGTSGGEETQYF. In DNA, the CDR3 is TGTGCCAGCAGCCAAGGGACTAGCGGGGGGGAAGAGACCCAGTACTTC.